One and the same sample provided the 16 T cell receptor beta chains below, sequenced in a study of blood T cells in healthy people across ages. Through a sample-barcoded 5' primer and a J-beta primer mix, a second PCR was run for roughly 7 to 11 cycles. TCRdb ran MiXCR on the 5' RACE reads and lists one entry per CDR3 protein. The table shows 1.5 million to 2 million distinct CDR3 sequences, with under 30% occurring only once. Sequencing was performed on blood. Receptors originate from a woman in her thirties in good health.

This chain joins TRBV6-5 and TRBJ1-1; tentative D call: TRBD1 (5 bases). The V gene's germline CDR1 is MNHEY and CDR2 SVGAGI. Trimming shortened V by 4 bases and J by 6 bases, and 18 bases separated the two germline ends. The CDR3 is 15 residues long. DNA for the CDR3: TGTGCCAGCAGTTTTCGAACCGGGACTCCCTCTGAAGCTTTCTTT. It encodes CASSFRTGTPSEAFF.

This chain joins TRBV6-1 and TRBJ2-1; D is unresolved. Trimming pared 11 bases from V and 7 bases from J, leaving 18 bases between. Germline CDR1 reads MNHNS; CDR2 reads SASEGT. The CDR3 contains 13 residues. The CDR3 region has the DNA TGTGCCGGCGATCGAACCCCGGTAAATGAGCAGTTCTTC. This sequence encodes CAGDRTPVNEQFF.

Details on this clonotype: One end of the junction does not line up with germline, which may come from a read error. This chain uses TRBV7-9 with TRBJ2-3; no clear D. There are 11 residues in the CDR3. Germline V CDR1 and CDR2: SEHNR, FQNEAQ (reference sequence). CDR3 residues: CASSFSDTQCF. As DNA, the CDR3 is TGTGCCAGCAGCTTTTCGGATACGCAGTGTTTT. The full variable domain, rest sourced from reference TRBV7-9 and TRBJ2-3, is DTGVSQNPRHKITKRGQNVTFRCDPISEHNRLYWYRQTLGQGPEFLTYFQNEAQLEKSRLLSDRFSAERPKGSFSTLEIQRTEQGDSAMYLCASSFSDTQCFGPGTRLTVL.

V usage is TRBV5-1 and J usage is TRBJ2-7; D tentatively reads TRBD1 or TRBD2 (5 bases each). The CDR3 is 13 amino acids. Germline V CDR1 and CDR2: SGHRS, YFSETQ. Trimming stripped 4 bases from V and 3 bases from J, with 11 bases between. CDR3 nucleotides: TGCGCCAGCAGCAAACGGGGCCTCTACGAGCAGTACTTC. Protein product: CASSKRGLYEQYF. The whole variable domain, remainder taken from reference TRBV5-1 and TRBJ2-7, is KAGVTQTPRYLIKTRGQQVTLSCSPISGHRSVSWYQQTPGQGLQFLFEYFSETQRNKGNFPGRFSGRQFSNSRSEMNVSTLELGDSALYLCASSKRGLYEQYFGPGTRLTVT.

The chain recombines TRBV28 with TRBJ2-1, with TRBD1 matching 9 bases. The J call may be in error: the DNA end matches TRBJ2-7 better. The CDR3 has 13 residues. CDR1 MDHEN and CDR2 SYDVKM come from the germline V gene. This chain's CDR3 is CASGMGQGDEQYF. The DNA of the CDR3 is TGTGCCAGCGGAATGGGACAGGGCGACGAGCAGTACTTC.

This chain joins TRBV9 and TRBJ2-3; no clear D gene. The CDR3 length is 13 residues. Germline V CDR1 and CDR2: SGDLS, YYNGEE. V lost 2 bases to trimming and J lost 9 bases, with 13 bases between them. The CDR3 protein is CASSVENSGTQYF. For the CDR3, the DNA is TGTGCCAGCAGCGTGGAGAACAGTGGCACGCAGTATTTT.

V gene TRBV20-1 combines with J gene TRBJ1-5; the D is unclear. The CDR3 consists of 13 residues. Germline values: CDR1 DFQATT, CDR2 SNEGSKA (reference sequence). The germline V and J ends were trimmed by 3 bases and 4 bases, with 10 bases remaining between them. The CDR3 protein is CSASDIRNQPQHF. The CDR3 nucleotides are TGCAGTGCTAGTGATATCCGAAATCAGCCCCAGCATTTT.

The rearrangement uses TRBV20-1 and TRBJ2-5; no reliable D call. The V end lost 1 base, the J end lost 5 bases, and 17 bases lay between the germline ends. Germline CDR1 reads DFQATT; CDR2 reads SNEGSKA (reference sequence). This CDR3 contains 15 residues. CDR3 sequence reads: CSARGENLVSETQYF. The CDR3 DNA is TGCAGTGCTAGAGGCGAAAATCTAGTTTCTGAGACCCAGTACTTC.

The CDR3 bases are TGTGCCATCAGCGGAACCGGGACAGGGGACAATCAGCCCCAGCATTTT. Its protein is CAISGTGTGDNQPQHF. This rearrangement joins TRBV10-3 to TRBJ1-5, with 10 nucleotides matching TRBD1. J was trimmed by 3 bases and V by 6 bases; bases with no gene match: 8. Per the germline V gene, CDR1 is ENHRY and CDR2 is SYGVKD. The CDR3 has 16 amino acids.

The chain carries TRBV29-1 and TRBJ2-1; 8 bases agree with TRBD1. The CDR3 runs to 13 residues. Germline CDR1 SQVTM, CDR2 ANQGSEA. The V and J ends lost 4 bases and 6 bases, in that order; junction bases with no gene match: 5. This CDR3 reads CSVARTGGNEQFF. Here the CDR3 DNA reads TGCAGCGTTGCAAGAACAGGGGGCAATGAGCAGTTCTTC.

At least ten counts were recorded for this clonotype. The chain employs TRBV29-1 and TRBJ2-7; D gene unclear. The germline V gene has CDR1 SQVTM and CDR2 ANQGSEA. CDR3 length equals 11 residues. Trimming cost V 4 bases and J 2 bases, with 6 bases left between them. CDR3 in DNA: TGCAGCGTTGCAGTGACCTACGAGCAGTACTTC. This translates into CSVAVTYEQYF.

The sample holds a few counts of this clonotype. J is TRBJ2-3 and V is TRBV28; either TRBD1 or TRBD2 may fit D (6 bases each). V dropped 8 bases and J dropped 4 bases, with 19 bases sitting between them. Per the germline V gene, CDR1 is MDHEN and CDR2 is SYDVKM. CDR3 size: 15 residues. In DNA, the CDR3 is TGTGCCAGCCAAGCATGGACAGCGGGCGCAGATACGCAGTATTTT. Amino acid sequence: CASQAWTAGADTQYF.

This clonotype was detected a few times. The CDR3 nucleotides read TGTGCCAGCAGTCCCCATCCGGGAGCGGGACCCACAGATACGCAGTATTTT. Encoded protein: CASSPHPGAGPTDTQYF. The chain joins TRBV12-3 or TRBV12-4 to TRBJ2-3; 7 bases agree with TRBD2. Germline trimming cut 5 bases from V and 2 bases from J; bases unmatched to any gene: 13. The CDR3 runs to 17 residues.

This clonotype was seen more than once but under ten times. This chain uses TRBV5-1 with TRBJ1-6; D remains unclear. Germline CDR1 reads SGHRS; CDR2 reads YFSETQ. The CDR3 loop spans 16 amino acids. V was cut by 0 bases and J by 9 bases, with 16 bases left in between. CDR3 amino acids: CASSLAPFRFGSPLHF. The CDR3, as DNA: TGCGCCAGCAGCTTGGCCCCATTCAGGTTTGGTTCACCCCTCCACTTT. Based on the CDR3 plus reference TRBV5-1 and TRBJ1-6, the full variable domain is KAGVTQTPRYLIKTRGQQVTLSCSPISGHRSVSWYQQTPGQGLQFLFEYFSETQRNKGNFPGRFSGRQFSNSRSEMNVSTLELGDSALYLCASSLAPFRFGSPLHFGNGTRLTVT.

A few counts support this clonotype. The chain links TRBV5-6 to TRBJ2-7; no reliable D call. Per germline, CDR1 SGHDT and CDR2 YYEEEE. Trimming took 4 bases from V and 0 from J, leaving 8 bases between them. The CDR3 length is 13 residues. This CDR3 reads CASSPVSSYEQYF. As DNA, the CDR3 is TGTGCCAGCAGCCCAGTTTCCTCCTACGAGCAGTACTTC. The whole variable domain, filled in from reference TRBV5-6 and TRBJ2-7, reads DAGVTQSPTHLIKTRGQQVTLRCSPKSGHDTVSWYQQALGQGPQFIFQYYEEEERQRGNFPDRFSGHQFPNYSSELNVNALLLGDSALYLCASSPVSSYEQYFGPGTRLTVT.

V usage is TRBV7-9 and J usage is TRBJ1-2; no clear D. The CDR3 loop spans 15 amino acids. Germline-derived CDR1 and CDR2 are SEHNR and FQNEAQ (reference sequence). V lost 8 bases and J 0 bases, leaving 16 bases between the germline ends. The CDR3 region has the DNA TGTGCCAGCCTGGAGATGGACGCAACTAACTATGGCTACACCTTC. It codes for CASLEMDATNYGYTF.